Below are 8 T cell receptor beta chains sequenced from a single sample in a study of blood T cell repertoires in COVID-19. Produced via immunoSEQ multiplex PCR; TCRdb's table is partial and in-frame only. The repertoire includes 250,000 to 400,000 clones, about 90% of them detected once, and 2.5% to 3.5% sits in the top ten. Sequences were obtained from peripheral blood. The source is a woman aged 25 to 39 with COVID-19, enrolled during active disease.

The J gene is TRBJ1-2, the V gene TRBV19; D may be TRBD1 (5 bases). Germline loops: CDR1 LNHDA, CDR2 SQIVND (reference sequence). V lost 1 base to trimming and J lost 0 bases, with 9 bases between them. This CDR3 is built from 15 residues. As DNA, the CDR3 is TGTGCCAGTAGTATAGGACAGCAACCTAACTATGGCTACACCTTC. The encoded protein is CASSIGQQPNYGYTF.

The chain carries TRBV28 and TRBJ2-7; maybe TRBD2 (6 bases). Germline values: CDR1 MDHEN, CDR2 SYDVKM. The CDR3 sequence is 13 residues long. The CDR3 here is CVTLKASAYEQYF. In nucleotides, the CDR3 is TGTGTCACACTAAAGGCTAGCGCTTACGAGCAGTACTTC. The whole variable domain, filled in from reference TRBV28 and TRBJ2-7, reads DVKVTQSSRYLVKRTGEKVFLECVQDMDHENMFWYRQDPGLGLRLIYFSYDVKMKEKGDIPEGYSVSREKKERFSLILESASTNQTSMYLCVTLKASAYEQYFGPGTRLTVT.

V gene TRBV27 combines with J gene TRBJ1-6; 7 nucleotides align to TRBD1. This CDR3 contains 16 residues. Germline CDR1 and CDR2: MNHEY and SMNVEV (reference sequence). J was trimmed by 7 bases and V by 6 bases; bases with no gene match: 12. CDR3 nucleotide sequence: TGTGCCAGCAGCTCCTACGGGCAGGGGGGCAATTCACCCCTCCACTTT. This translates into CASSSYGQGGNSPLHF.

The J gene is TRBJ1-4, the V gene TRBV6-5; no reliable D call. Germline CDR1 is MNHEY and CDR2 is SVGAGI. This CDR3 comprises 13 residues. The V end lost 2 bases, the J end lost 8 bases, and 9 bases lay between the germline ends. The CDR3 region has the DNA TGTGCCAGCAGTTACGTGGAGGGAGAAAAACTGTTTTTT. The encoded protein is CASSYVEGEKLFF.

As concerns this clone: Other nucleotide sequences in the sample specify the same CDR3. The rearrangement uses TRBV30 and TRBJ2-7, with D possibly TRBD1 on 5 matching bases. Trimming cost V 2 bases and J 3 bases, with 11 bases left between them. The germline V gene encodes CDR1 GTSNPN and CDR2 SVGIG (reference sequence). This CDR3 contains 13 residues. The CDR3 sequence is CAWSPDRDYEQYF. CDR3 sequence (DNA): TGTGCCTGGAGTCCCGACAGAGACTACGAGCAGTACTTC.

The J gene is TRBJ1-1, the V gene TRBV5-6, with TRBD1 matching 7 bases. The trim removed 0 bases at V and 5 bases at J, leaving 7 bases unmatched. The CDR3 spans 15 residues. Looked up from germline, CDR1 is SGHDT and CDR2 is YYEEEE. Here the CDR3 DNA reads TGTGCCAGCAGCTTGGAGAGAACCAGGGGGACTGAAGCTTTCTTT. Residues: CASSLERTRGTEAFF.

The genes are TRBV29-1 and TRBJ1-1; D is uncertain. CDR1 SQVTM and CDR2 ANQGSEA come from the germline V gene. The CDR3 is made up of 13 amino acids. V lost 0 bases, J lost 3 bases, and 8 bases lay in between. The CDR3 loop reads CSVEEQTHTEAFF. For the CDR3, the DNA is TGCAGCGTTGAAGAACAGACGCACACTGAAGCTTTCTTT.

The gene calls are TRBV5-1 and TRBJ1-2, with a weak D call TRBD1 (6 bases). The V gene lost 7 bases and the J gene lost 0 bases, with 10 bases spanning the gap. The germline gives CDR1 SGHRS, CDR2 YFSETQ. The CDR3 loop spans 13 amino acids. The CDR3 loop is CASGDRTNYGYTF. The CDR3 DNA follows: TGCGCCAGCGGCGACAGGACTAACTATGGCTACACCTTC.